Shown below are 29 T cell receptor beta chains from a single sample sequenced in a study of T cell responses to AZD1222 COVID-19 vaccine. Clones were read by immunoSEQ multiplex PCR, and TCRdb kept only the in-frame ones, dropping some. The sample holds 150,000 or so clones, approximately 89% seen once. The sequencing here drew on peripheral blood, taken on day 0 of AZD1222 vaccination. These receptor sequences come from an adult in good health.

Remarks on this clone: Other DNA sequences from this sample encode an identical CDR3 as well. Written as DNA, the CDR3 is TGTGCCAGCAGCCCACTTTCCTCTGGAAACACCATATATTTT. Translated, it gives CASSPLSSGNTIYF. The rearrangement links TRBV9 to TRBJ1-3; D gene ambiguous. The CDR3 is made up of 14 amino acids. Between the trimmed V and J ends, which lost 4 bases and 0 bases, there was a span of 8 bases. Germline CDR1 is SGDLS and CDR2 is YYNGEE.

This chain links TRBV20-1 with TRBJ2-1, with TRBD2 matching over 10 bases. The ends lost 3 bases at V and 4 bases at J; junction bases unmatched: 3. CDR1 is DFQATT and CDR2 is SNEGSKA in the germline V gene (reference sequence). This CDR3 is 14 amino acids long. The DNA for the CDR3 is TGCAGTGCTAGTAGCGGGGGGCGGTACAATGAGCAGTTCTTC. Its protein product is CSASSGGRYNEQFF.

The rearrangement uses TRBV9 and TRBJ2-2, with TRBD2 matching 11 bases. The J segment lost 3 bases and the V segment lost 0 bases, leaving 1 base of the junction unmatched. The CDR3 is 16 amino acids. Germline V lookup: CDR1 SGDLS, CDR2 YYNGEE. Written as DNA, the CDR3 is TGTGCCAGCAGCGTAGCGGGACTAGCGGACACCGGGGAGCTGTTTTTT. Its protein is CASSVAGLADTGELFF.

The chain is built from TRBV12-5 and TRBJ2-2, with D possibly matching TRBD2 (6 bases). The V gene lost 0 bases and the J gene lost 5 bases, with 13 bases spanning the gap. The CDR3 has 16 amino acids. CDR1 LGHNT and CDR2 FRNRAP come from the germline V gene. The CDR3 region has the DNA TGTGCTAGTGGTTTGGTACAAACGGAGGGGACCGGGGAGCTGTTTTTT. It codes for CASGLVQTEGTGELFF.

This sequence joins TRBV5-6 and TRBJ1-5; D might be TRBD1 (5 bases). Germline V gene data show CDR1 as SGHDT and CDR2 as YYEEEE. There are 14 residues in the CDR3. Trimming removed 1 base from V and 0 bases from J, with 5 bases in between. The DNA of the CDR3 is TGTGCCAGCAGCTTGAGGGGTAGCAATCAGCCCCAGCATTTT. This translates into CASSLRGSNQPQHF.

The rearrangement joins TRBV6-5 to TRBJ1-6, with D unclear. CDR1 is MNHEY and CDR2 is SVGAGI in the germline V gene. V lost 7 bases and J lost 0, with 10 bases in between. The CDR3 is made up of 15 amino acids. CDR3 nucleotide sequence: TGTGCCAGCACCCGTTGGAACTCCTATAATTCACCCCTCCACTTT. Translating it yields CASTRWNSYNSPLHF.

The V and J genes are TRBV14 and TRBJ2-1; maybe TRBD2 (5 bases). The CDR3 spans 17 residues. Trimming stripped 1 base from V and 4 bases from J, with 17 bases between. The germline CDR1 and CDR2 sequences are SGHDN and FVKESK. The CDR3 sequence: CASSQGYAFGVYNEQFF. CDR3 sequence (DNA): TGTGCCAGCAGCCAAGGTTATGCCTTCGGGGTTTACAATGAGCAGTTCTTC.

The CDR3: CASSLPTRGTSGNTIYF. CDR3 nucleotide sequence: TGTGCCAGCAGCTTACCCACACGAGGCACCTCTGGAAACACCATATATTTT. The V gene is TRBV11-2, the J gene TRBJ1-3; D gene uncertain. Germline V CDR1 and CDR2: SGHAT, FQNNGV. This CDR3 has 17 residues. Trimming shortened V by 2 bases and J by 0 bases, and 14 bases separated the two germline ends.

This clone was recorded only once. This chain connects TRBV5-6 to TRBJ1-2; tentatively, D is TRBD1 (5 bases). CDR3 size: 14 residues. Germline assignment: CDR1 SGHDT and CDR2 YYEEEE. Trimming stripped 2 bases from V and 7 bases from J, with 15 bases between. CDR3 nucleotide sequence: TGTGCCAGCAGCTTCCGAGGGGCTGTAGGTGGCTACACCTTC. Amino acids: CASSFRGAVGGYTF.

The genes are TRBV7-2 and TRBJ2-7, with TRBD1 matching 7 bases. The CDR3 is 14 amino acids. Germline-derived CDR1 and CDR2 are SGHTA and FQGNSA. Losses at the gene ends were 5 bases for V and 2 bases for J; bases not matched to a gene: 6. The CDR3 DNA reads as TGTGCCAGCAGCGTTCGACAGGGCCCCTACGAGCAGTACTTC. The encoded protein is CASSVRQGPYEQYF. The entire variable domain, with the rest obtained from reference TRBV7-2 and TRBJ2-7, is as follows: GAGVSQSPSNKVTEKGKDVELRCDPISGHTALYWYRQSLGQGLEFLIYFQGNSAPDKSGLPSDRFSAERTGGSVSTLTIQRTQQEDSAVYLCASSVRQGPYEQYFGPGTRLTVT.

This clone was detected only a few times. The rearrangement joins TRBV3-1 (or the pseudogene TRBV3-2) to TRBJ1-3; 7 positions match TRBD1. The J segment lost 3 bases and the V segment lost 5 bases, leaving 10 bases of the junction unmatched. The CDR3 extends over 16 amino acids. Germline CDR1 reads LGHDT; CDR2 reads YNNKEL (reference sequence). The CDR3 DNA reads TGTGCCAGCAGCGGTGGCAGGGGGGCAGTTGGAAACACCATATATTTT. It encodes CASSGGRGAVGNTIYF.

The chain couples TRBV5-1 to TRBJ2-2, with 7 bases lining up with TRBD1. With V trimmed by 4 bases and J by 2 bases, 5 bases remained unmatched. The CDR3 is 15 amino acids. Germline CDR1 is SGHRS and CDR2 is YFSETQ. As DNA, the CDR3 is TGCGCCAGCAGCCCGACAGGGAGCAACACCGGGGAGCTGTTTTTT. Protein product: CASSPTGSNTGELFF.

This chain connects TRBV27 to TRBJ2-2; D unresolved. The germline V gene encodes CDR1 MNHEY and CDR2 SMNVEV (reference sequence). The CDR3 extends over 11 amino acids. V lost 3 bases and J lost 8, with 4 bases in between. The CDR3 sequence: CASSFWGELFF. CDR3 DNA: TGTGCCAGCAGTTTTTGGGGGGAGCTGTTTTTT.

The chain employs TRBV2 and TRBJ1-1; 7 bases align to TRBD1. Looked up from germline, CDR1 is SNHLY and CDR2 is FYNNEI. This CDR3 has 16 amino acids. With V trimmed by 3 bases and J by 1 base, 8 bases remained unmatched. CDR3: CASSDATGVGNTEAFF. The CDR3, as DNA: TGTGCCAGCAGTGACGCTACAGGGGTCGGGAACACTGAAGCTTTCTTT.

The table lists this clone with a count of one. CDR3 region: CASSPRAEGSNYGYTF. CDR3 DNA sequence: TGCGCCAGCAGCCCCCGGGCGGAGGGAAGTAACTATGGCTACACCTTC. This chain joins TRBV5-1 and TRBJ1-2; D remains ambiguous. The CDR3 has 16 residues. The germline CDR1 and CDR2 sequences are SGHRS and YFSETQ. The V gene lost 4 bases and the J gene lost 1 base, with 17 bases spanning the gap. Filled out from reference TRBV5-1 and TRBJ1-2, the complete variable domain reads KAGVTQTPRYLIKTRGQQVTLSCSPISGHRSVSWYQQTPGQGLQFLFEYFSETQRNKGNFPGRFSGRQFSNSRSEMNVSTLELGDSALYLCASSPRAEGSNYGYTFGSGTRLTVV.

This clone was detected only once. The V gene is TRBV4-1, the J gene TRBJ2-7; weak D call: TRBD1 (7 bases). Per germline, CDR1 MGHRA and CDR2 YSYEKL. Trimming removed 0 bases at V and 4 bases at J, with 13 bases between. The CDR3 loop spans 15 amino acids. The CDR3 nucleotides are TGCGCCAGCAGCCAAGATCAGGGGGGTGCGTACGAGCAGTACTTC. Protein: CASSQDQGGAYEQYF.

Note on this clone: The sample has other DNA sequences that encode this CDR3 too. This chain links TRBV5-1 with TRBJ2-2; a possible D gene is TRBD2 (6 bases). The CDR3 totals 15 residues. Germline CDR1 SGHRS, CDR2 YFSETQ. Deletions cut 4 bases from V and 1 base from J, with 11 bases between. CDR3 sequence: CASSPGLLNTGELFF. The CDR3 DNA follows: TGCGCCAGCAGCCCGGGACTGTTGAACACCGGGGAGCTGTTTTTT.

The chain carries TRBV19 and TRBJ2-1, with D possibly matching TRBD2 (6 bases). V gave up 6 bases and J gave up 13 bases, with 13 bases separating them. This CDR3 has 11 residues. Germline V CDR1 and CDR2: LNHDA, SQIVND (reference sequence). CDR3 sequence: CASRLGGIQFF. In DNA form, the CDR3 reads TGTGCCAGTAGGCTTGGGGGGATTCAGTTCTTC. Filled out from reference TRBV19 and TRBJ2-1, the complete variable domain reads DGGITQSPKYLFRKEGQNVTLSCEQNLNHDAMYWYRQDPGQGLRLIYYSQIVNDFQKGDIAEGYSVSREKKESFPLTVTSAQKNPTAFYLCASRLGGIQFFGPGTRLTVL.

The chain employs TRBV2 and TRBJ1-5; 8 bases line up with TRBD1. This CDR3 is built from 13 residues. V trimming: 6 bases; J trimming: 7 bases; junction bases outside the gene matches: 5. The germline CDR1 and CDR2 sequences are SNHLY and FYNNEI. For the CDR3, the DNA is TGTGCCAGCAGGCCCAGGGACAGGCAGCCCCAGCATTTT. Its translation: CASRPRDRQPQHF.

This clone appeared a few times. The chain combines TRBV28 with TRBJ1-2; D gene uncertain. From germline, CDR1 is MDHEN and CDR2 SYDVKM. V gave up 7 bases and J gave up 2 bases, with 11 bases separating them. This CDR3 has 13 amino acids. The CDR3 region has the DNA TGTGCCAGCAACCCCCAGCTCAACTATGGCTACACCTTC. Amino acids: CASNPQLNYGYTF.

V is TRBV21-1 and J is TRBJ2-7; TRBD2 is taken as the D call from the table, unchecked against the DNA. TRBV21-1 is reported as a pseudogene. CDR3 length equals 16 residues. In nucleotides, the CDR3 is TGTGCCACCAGAGGGGCTAGCGGGGGCCTTGAATACGAGCAGTACTTC. Translated: CATRGASGGLEYEQYF.

V is TRBV27 and J is TRBJ1-1, with a possible D match to TRBD1 (5 bases). The CDR3 spans 15 residues. Germline CDR1 reads MNHEY; CDR2 reads SMNVEV (reference sequence). V was shortened by 2 bases and J by 4 bases, with 14 bases between the two germline ends. DNA for the CDR3: TGTGCCAGCAGTTTAGGGGCCGGGTGGGGCACTGAAGCTTTCTTT. This translates into CASSLGAGWGTEAFF.

J is TRBJ1-4 and V is TRBV7-2; D possibly corresponds to TRBD1 (6 bases). The germline CDR1 and CDR2 sequences are SGHTA and FQGNSA. The CDR3 length is 14 residues. Trimming stripped 1 base from V and 8 bases from J, with 11 bases between. CDR3 protein: CASSLDRAKEKLFF. The DNA of the CDR3 is TGTGCCAGCAGCTTAGACAGGGCCAAAGAAAAACTGTTTTTT.

The chain joins TRBV7-3 to TRBJ2-5, with D perhaps matching TRBD1 (6 bases). The CDR3 length is 14 residues. Trimming cost V 5 bases and J 5 bases, with 15 bases left between them. CDR1 and CDR2 from the germline V gene are SGHTA and FQGTGA. The CDR3 sequence is CASSTGSGTETQYF. In nucleotides, the CDR3 is TGTGCCAGCAGCACAGGGTCAGGCACGGAGACCCAGTACTTC.

The chain couples TRBV5-4 to TRBJ1-4, with TRBD1 as a possible D gene (5 bases). CDR1 and CDR2 from the germline V gene are SGHNT and YYREEE (reference sequence). The CDR3 is 16 amino acids. Trimming stripped 3 bases from V and 5 bases from J, with 17 bases between. The CDR3 loop is CASSSKGGGWNEKLFF. CDR3 bases: TGTGCCAGCAGCTCCAAAGGCGGGGGTTGGAATGAAAAACTGTTTTTT.

The chain recombines TRBV5-4 with TRBJ2-3; D unresolved. Germline CDR1 and CDR2: SGHNT and YYREEE (reference sequence). Trimming shortened V by 0 bases and J by 0 bases, and 5 bases separated the two germline ends. The CDR3 covers 14 residues. CDR3 DNA sequence: TGTGCCAGCAGCTTGGACATTAGCACAGATACGCAGTATTTT. Protein product: CASSLDISTDTQYF.

This clone has a single count. V usage is TRBV19 and J usage is TRBJ1-2; TRBD1 is a possible D gene (5 bases). Between the trimmed V and J ends, which lost 7 bases and 4 bases, there was a span of 13 bases. CDR1 and CDR2 (germline): LNHDA, SQIVND (reference sequence). CDR3 length: 13 residues. CDR3 in DNA: TGTGCCAGTAAGGCAGGGCGGGCCTATGGCTACACCTTC. This codes for CASKAGRAYGYTF. Full variable domain (outside the CDR3, taken from reference TRBV19 and TRBJ1-2): DGGITQSPKYLFRKEGQNVTLSCEQNLNHDAMYWYRQDPGQGLRLIYYSQIVNDFQKGDIAEGYSVSREKKESFPLTVTSAQKNPTAFYLCASKAGRAYGYTFGSGTRLTVV.

The chain is built from TRBV6-5 and TRBJ1-1; TRBD1 might be the D (5 bases). The CDR3 has 15 residues. Germline V gives CDR1 MNHEY, CDR2 SVGAGI. V was trimmed by 0 bases and J by 2 bases, leaving 10 bases between them. This CDR3 reads CASSYSRGINTEAFF. The DNA for the CDR3 is TGTGCCAGCAGTTACTCCCGGGGGATTAACACTGAAGCTTTCTTT.

V is TRBV15 and J is TRBJ1-4, with a possible D match to TRBD1 (5 bases). Trimming cost V 1 base and J 8 bases, with 8 bases left between them. CDR1 is LNHNV, CDR2 YYDKDF, per germline (reference sequence). This CDR3 is 13 amino acids long. DNA of the CDR3: TGTGCCACCAGCAGAGGGGGCGGGGAAAAACTGTTTTTT. Residues: CATSRGGGEKLFF.